This is a list of T cell receptor beta chains from one sample in a study of blood T cell repertoires in COVID-19. TCRdb's copy holds only in-frame clones and misses some; the assay was immunoSEQ multiplex PCR. The sample yields more than 85,000 clones, 70% to 90% seen once. Source material: peripheral blood. The receptors were sampled from a man in his forties with active or convalescent COVID-19. Each CDR3 is given with its conserved first and last residue. Fields, in order: D gene, J gene, clone size, V gene, CDR3 DNA, CDR3 protein. A D gene is named only where the DNA matches it firmly. The size of a clone is reported for some rows only, either as once, few or many, or as a class for expanded clones.

d_gene: NA; j_gene: TRBJ1-1; abundance: NA; v_gene: TRBV6-5; CDR3nt: TGTGCCAGCAGTTCCCCCGGGACACCGAACACTGAAACTTTCTTT; CDR3aa: CASSSPGTPNTETFF
d_gene: TRBD1; j_gene: TRBJ1-2; abundance: NA; v_gene: TRBV9; CDR3nt: TGTGCCAGCAGCCCAGAGGGACAGCTCACCTATGGCTACACCTTC; CDR3aa: CASSPEGQLTYGYTF
d_gene: NA; j_gene: TRBJ2-3; abundance: NA; v_gene: TRBV19; CDR3nt: TGTGCCAGTACCGAAACCCGCGGGGATACGCAGTATTTT; CDR3aa: CASTETRGDTQYF
d_gene: TRBD2; j_gene: TRBJ2-2; abundance: NA; v_gene: TRBV2; CDR3nt: TGTGCCAGTCTACCGACTAGCGGGGGGGCCGGAACCGGGGAGCTGTTTTTT; CDR3aa: CASLPTSGGAGTGELFF
d_gene: NA; j_gene: TRBJ1-5; abundance: NA; v_gene: TRBV23-1; CDR3nt: TGCGCCAGCAGTCAGGGCTGTAGCAATCAGCCCCAGCATTTT; CDR3aa: CASSQGCSNQPQHF
d_gene: NA; j_gene: TRBJ1-1; abundance: NA; v_gene: TRBV6-1; CDR3nt: TGTGCCAGCAGTGAGTACCCCCTAAGACAGACAAGTGGCACTGAAGCTTTCTTT; CDR3aa: CASSEYPLRQTSGTEAFF
d_gene: NA; j_gene: TRBJ2-3; abundance: NA; v_gene: TRBV5-1; CDR3nt: TGCGCCAGCAGGACTTCCGTCACAGATACGCAGTATTTT; CDR3aa: CASRTSVTDTQYF
d_gene: NA; j_gene: TRBJ1-5; abundance: once; v_gene: TRBV18; CDR3nt: TGTGCCAGCTCAGCGGACCGGGGGAGCAATCAGCCCCAGCATTTT; CDR3aa: CASSADRGSNQPQHF
d_gene: NA; j_gene: TRBJ2-2; abundance: many; v_gene: TRBV9; CDR3nt: TGTGCCAGCAGCGTAGTGGAGACCGGGGAGCTGTTTTTT; CDR3aa: CASSVVETGELFF
d_gene: TRBD1; j_gene: TRBJ2-7; abundance: NA; v_gene: TRBV19; CDR3nt: TGTGCCAGTAGTATAGGGGCAGGGGGCTTCGAGCAGTACTTC; CDR3aa: CASSIGAGGFEQYF
d_gene: NA; j_gene: TRBJ2-3; abundance: NA; v_gene: TRBV2; CDR3nt: TGTGCCAGCAGTGACAGGGATACGCAGTATTTT; CDR3aa: CASSDRDTQYF
d_gene: TRBD1; j_gene: TRBJ1-2; abundance: few; v_gene: TRBV29-1; CDR3nt: TGCAGCGTTGTAGGACAGGAACATTCAGGCTACACCTTC; CDR3aa: CSVVGQEHSGYTF
d_gene: TRBD1; j_gene: TRBJ2-3; abundance: NA; v_gene: TRBV24-1; CDR3nt: TGTGCCACCAGCGCCGGGACAGGGGGCCCTAGCACAGATACGCAGTATTTT; CDR3aa: CATSAGTGGPSTDTQYF
d_gene: NA; j_gene: TRBJ2-3; abundance: few; v_gene: TRBV6-5; CDR3nt: TGTGCCAGCACCCCTCCGGGGGTGGATACGCAGTATTTT; CDR3aa: CASTPPGVDTQYF
d_gene: NA; j_gene: TRBJ1-3; abundance: NA; v_gene: TRBV6-1; CDR3nt: TGTGCCAGCAGTGAAGGATCCACAGGTGGAAACACCATATATTTT; CDR3aa: CASSEGSTGGNTIYF
d_gene: TRBD1; j_gene: TRBJ1-4; abundance: NA; v_gene: TRBV18; CDR3nt: TGTGCCAGCTCACCCATACAGGGGAACCTGAATGAAAAACTGTTTTTT; CDR3aa: CASSPIQGNLNEKLFF
d_gene: NA; j_gene: TRBJ1-3; abundance: few; v_gene: TRBV5-4; CDR3nt: TGTGCCAGCAGCTTACGGGGAGGTGGAAACACCATATATTTT; CDR3aa: CASSLRGGGNTIYF
d_gene: NA; j_gene: TRBJ1-1; abundance: NA; v_gene: TRBV4-1; CDR3nt: TGCGCCAGCAGCCAAGGGGACACGAGGACCTCCACTGAAGCTTTCTTT; CDR3aa: CASSQGDTRTSTEAFF
d_gene: NA; j_gene: TRBJ1-1; abundance: NA; v_gene: TRBV12-3/TRBV12-4; CDR3nt: TGTGCCAGCACCCGGGGGGGGAGGTTAGAAGCTTTCTTT; CDR3aa: CASTRGGRLEAFF
d_gene: TRBD1; j_gene: TRBJ2-7; abundance: NA; v_gene: TRBV18; CDR3nt: TGTGCCAGCTCACCACAGCAGGGGGCTTACGAGCAGTACTTC; CDR3aa: CASSPQQGAYEQYF
d_gene: NA; j_gene: TRBJ2-7; abundance: NA; v_gene: TRBV14; CDR3nt: TGTGCCAGCAGTCTAATGACAGCGGGCGAGCAGTACTTC; CDR3aa: CASSLMTAGEQYF
d_gene: TRBD2; j_gene: TRBJ2-1; abundance: NA; v_gene: TRBV11-2; CDR3nt: TGTGCCAGCAGCTCCCCGGGACTAGCGGGCTACAATGAGCAGTTCTTC; CDR3aa: CASSSPGLAGYNEQFF
d_gene: TRBD1; j_gene: TRBJ1-2; abundance: NA; v_gene: TRBV5-1; CDR3nt: TGCGCCAGCAGCCGAGGTCAGGGGGAGAACTATGGCTACACCTTC; CDR3aa: CASSRGQGENYGYTF
d_gene: TRBD1; j_gene: TRBJ2-5; abundance: once; v_gene: TRBV5-4; CDR3nt: TGTGCCAGCAGCTTGGCCCAAGGGACAGGGGTTGGCGAGACCCAGTACTTC; CDR3aa: CASSLAQGTGVGETQYF
d_gene: NA; j_gene: TRBJ1-4; abundance: NA; v_gene: TRBV15; CDR3nt: TGTGCCACCAGCGAGGGGGGGGGAGAAAAACTGTTTTTT; CDR3aa: CATSEGGGEKLFF
d_gene: NA; j_gene: TRBJ2-1; abundance: once; v_gene: TRBV6-4; CDR3nt: TGTGCCAGCAGTGACTCGTTTAACTCCTTCTCGGTAAATGAGCAGTTCTTC; CDR3aa: CASSDSFNSFSVNEQFF
d_gene: NA; j_gene: TRBJ2-5; abundance: NA; v_gene: TRBV5-6; CDR3nt: TGTGCCAGCAGCTTGGAATGGGAGGCGAAAGAGACCCAGTACTTC; CDR3aa: CASSLEWEAKETQYF
d_gene: TRBD1; j_gene: TRBJ1-1; abundance: NA; v_gene: TRBV10-1; CDR3nt: TGCGCCAGCAGTCCTACATTCGGACAGGGGAACACTGAAGCTTTCTTT; CDR3aa: CASSPTFGQGNTEAFF
d_gene: TRBD2; j_gene: TRBJ2-7; abundance: NA; v_gene: TRBV7-2; CDR3nt: TGTGCCAGCAGCGGACCTAGCGGGGGACATGCCTACGAGCAGTACTTC; CDR3aa: CASSGPSGGHAYEQYF
d_gene: TRBD1; j_gene: TRBJ1-6; abundance: NA; v_gene: TRBV27; CDR3nt: TGTGCCAGCAGGCCCCCGGGACAGGGGTTCTCACCCCTCCACTTT; CDR3aa: CASRPPGQGFSPLHF
d_gene: NA; j_gene: TRBJ2-1; abundance: NA; v_gene: TRBV27; CDR3nt: TGTGCCAGCAGGCCCGTAGGCGGGTCCAATGAGCAGTTCTTC; CDR3aa: CASRPVGGSNEQFF
d_gene: NA; j_gene: TRBJ1-1; abundance: NA; v_gene: TRBV11-2; CDR3nt: TGTGCCAGCAGCTTAGGCAACCAAGGGGTTGGGACTGAAGCTTTCTTT; CDR3aa: CASSLGNQGVGTEAFF
d_gene: NA; j_gene: TRBJ1-6; abundance: NA; v_gene: TRBV10-2; CDR3nt: TGCGCCAGCAGTGAGTCGCGGGGAAGTTCACCCCTCCACTTT; CDR3aa: CASSESRGSSPLHF
d_gene: NA; j_gene: TRBJ2-5; abundance: few; v_gene: TRBV4-1; CDR3nt: TGCGCCAGCAGCCAGGGCGAGAACCAAGAGACCCAGTACTTC; CDR3aa: CASSQGENQETQYF
d_gene: TRBD1; j_gene: TRBJ1-3; abundance: NA; v_gene: TRBV27; CDR3nt: TGTGCCAGCAGGACAGGGGGGCTCGGAAACACCATATATTTT; CDR3aa: CASRTGGLGNTIYF
d_gene: NA; j_gene: TRBJ1-1; abundance: NA; v_gene: TRBV7-8; CDR3nt: TGTGCCAGCAGTTACAGGCCCGTGAACACTGAAGCTTTCTTT; CDR3aa: CASSYRPVNTEAFF
d_gene: NA; j_gene: TRBJ1-2; abundance: NA; v_gene: TRBV4-2; CDR3nt: TGTGCCAGCAGCCAACAGGACAAGAACTATGGCTACACCTTC; CDR3aa: CASSQQDKNYGYTF
d_gene: TRBD1; j_gene: TRBJ2-1; abundance: NA; v_gene: TRBV19; CDR3nt: TGTGCCAGTACGCAGGGGGCTTACAATGAGCAGTTCTTC; CDR3aa: CASTQGAYNEQFF
d_gene: NA; j_gene: TRBJ1-1; abundance: NA; v_gene: TRBV6-5; CDR3nt: TGTGCCAGCAGTTATGAGGAGGGCTTTCGCACTGAAGCTTTCTTT; CDR3aa: CASSYEEGFRTEAFF
d_gene: NA; j_gene: TRBJ1-5; abundance: NA; v_gene: TRBV6-1; CDR3nt: TGTGCCAGCAGTGATGTCGGTGGAGGGGTCGGGAATCAGCCCCAGCATTTT; CDR3aa: CASSDVGGGVGNQPQHF
d_gene: NA; j_gene: TRBJ1-4; abundance: NA; v_gene: TRBV5-1; CDR3nt: TGCGCCAGCAGCTTGGGTGGGGCAGCAACTAATGAAAAACTGTTTTTT; CDR3aa: CASSLGGAATNEKLFF
d_gene: TRBD2; j_gene: TRBJ2-1; abundance: NA; v_gene: TRBV5-4; CDR3nt: TGTGCCAGCAGCTTGGGACTAGCGGAGAACAATGAGCAGTTCTTC; CDR3aa: CASSLGLAENNEQFF
d_gene: TRBD1; j_gene: TRBJ2-7; abundance: NA; v_gene: TRBV7-3; CDR3nt: TGTGCCAGCAGCCCCGGGACAGGGGCCTACGAGCAGTACTTC; CDR3aa: CASSPGTGAYEQYF
d_gene: TRBD2; j_gene: TRBJ2-3; abundance: NA; v_gene: TRBV29-1; CDR3nt: TGCAGCGCCCCCTGGACTAGCGGGGGGGCCGGTACGCAGTATTTT; CDR3aa: CSAPWTSGGAGTQYF
d_gene: TRBD1; j_gene: TRBJ2-7; abundance: NA; v_gene: TRBV7-8; CDR3nt: TGTGCCAGCAGCCGAGGGACAGCGAGCCTCTACGAGCAGTACTTC; CDR3aa: CASSRGTASLYEQYF
d_gene: NA; j_gene: TRBJ2-3; abundance: NA; v_gene: TRBV7-2; CDR3nt: TGTGCCAGCAGCTTCCCGGGCACAGATACGCAGTATTTT; CDR3aa: CASSFPGTDTQYF
d_gene: NA; j_gene: TRBJ1-2; abundance: NA; v_gene: TRBV9; CDR3nt: TGTGCCAGCAGCCCCCGGGACACCCTTGGCGGCTACACCTTC; CDR3aa: CASSPRDTLGGYTF
d_gene: TRBD1; j_gene: TRBJ1-2; abundance: NA; v_gene: TRBV27; CDR3nt: TGTGCCAGCAGTTTAAAGGGGGCAGGTTTGCATGGCTACACCTTC; CDR3aa: CASSLKGAGLHGYTF
d_gene: TRBD1; j_gene: TRBJ2-1; abundance: NA; v_gene: TRBV11-3; CDR3nt: TGTGCCAGCAGCCTCGGACAGGCGTGGGGTGAGCAGTTCTTC; CDR3aa: CASSLGQAWGEQFF
d_gene: NA; j_gene: TRBJ2-5; abundance: NA; v_gene: TRBV6-1; CDR3nt: TGTGCCAGCAGTGAGGGGGACAACTACCAAGAGACCCAGTACTTC; CDR3aa: CASSEGDNYQETQYF
d_gene: TRBD1; j_gene: TRBJ2-4; abundance: NA; v_gene: TRBV6-1; CDR3nt: TGTGCCAGCAGTGAAATGTGGGCAGGGGGTAAAAACATTCAGTACTTC; CDR3aa: CASSEMWAGGKNIQYF
d_gene: NA; j_gene: TRBJ1-5; abundance: NA; v_gene: TRBV6-5; CDR3nt: TGTGCCAGCAAGGCAGGGGGCAATCAGCCCCAGCATTTT; CDR3aa: CASKAGGNQPQHF
d_gene: TRBD2; j_gene: TRBJ2-1; abundance: NA; v_gene: TRBV11-2; CDR3nt: TGTGCCAGCAGGAAGCCGGGACTAGCTGGCAATGAGCAGTTCTTC; CDR3aa: CASRKPGLAGNEQFF
d_gene: TRBD1; j_gene: TRBJ1-3; abundance: NA; v_gene: TRBV29-1; CDR3nt: TGCAGCGTGGGCGCCTTGACAGGGTCTGGAAACACCATATATTTT; CDR3aa: CSVGALTGSGNTIYF
d_gene: TRBD1; j_gene: TRBJ1-5; abundance: NA; v_gene: TRBV2; CDR3nt: TGTGCCAGCACCCGAGGGACAGGGGGCGCGGGTCAGCCCCAGCATTTT; CDR3aa: CASTRGTGGAGQPQHF
d_gene: NA; j_gene: TRBJ1-1; abundance: NA; v_gene: TRBV5-1; CDR3nt: TGCGCCAGCAGCGACCCTTCAGGGTCCACTGAAGCTTTCTTT; CDR3aa: CASSDPSGSTEAFF
d_gene: TRBD2; j_gene: TRBJ2-7; abundance: NA; v_gene: TRBV9; CDR3nt: TGTGCCAGCAGCGTCTCTAGCGGGGGGGCTTCGTACGAGCAGTACTTC; CDR3aa: CASSVSSGGASYEQYF
d_gene: NA; j_gene: TRBJ1-3; abundance: NA; v_gene: TRBV6-5; CDR3nt: TGTGCCAGCAGTATACAGGCTGACTCTGGAAACACCATATATTTT; CDR3aa: CASSIQADSGNTIYF
d_gene: TRBD1; j_gene: TRBJ1-6; abundance: NA; v_gene: TRBV4-3; CDR3nt: TGCGCCAGCAGCCAAGATAAGGGGACAGTAAATTCACCCCTCCACTTT; CDR3aa: CASSQDKGTVNSPLHF